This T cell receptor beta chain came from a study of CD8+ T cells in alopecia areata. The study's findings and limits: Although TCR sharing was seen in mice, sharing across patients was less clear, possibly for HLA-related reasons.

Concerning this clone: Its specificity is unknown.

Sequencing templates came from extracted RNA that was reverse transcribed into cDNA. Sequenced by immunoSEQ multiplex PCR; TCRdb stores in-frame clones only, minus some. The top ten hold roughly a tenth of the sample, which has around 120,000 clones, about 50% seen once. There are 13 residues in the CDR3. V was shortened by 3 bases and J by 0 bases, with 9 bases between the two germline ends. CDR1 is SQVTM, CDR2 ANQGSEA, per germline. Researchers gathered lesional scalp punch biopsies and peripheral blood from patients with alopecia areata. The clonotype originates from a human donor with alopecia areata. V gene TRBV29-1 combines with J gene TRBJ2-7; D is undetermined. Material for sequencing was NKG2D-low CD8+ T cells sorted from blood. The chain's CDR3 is CSVEGWDSYEQYF. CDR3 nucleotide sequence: TGCAGCGTTGAGGGTTGGGACTCCTACGAGCAGTACTTC.